This TCR beta chain appears in the sequencing data of a study of identical twins. The CDR3 spans 14 residues. Germline CDR1 and CDR2: SGHTA and FQGNSA. The ends lost 6 bases at V and 8 bases at J; junction bases unmatched: 8. Study-wide results and limits: With monozygotic twins, out-of-frame TCR alpha sharing exceeded what models estimated. The same donors were not followed; conclusions instead depended on cross-sectional statistical analysis.

Unique molecular identifiers were in the cDNA, with template-switch universal primer binding. MiXCR was run by TCRdb on the 5' RACE reads, yielding one entry per CDR3 protein. Of 400,000 to 500,000 distinct CDR3 sequences in the sample, around 18% were seen once. Ten or more counts support this clonotype. The antigen remains undetermined. Sequenced material: naive T cells sorted from blood. The genes are TRBV7-2 and TRBJ1-4; 8 bases align to TRBD1. This TCR derives from a man aged 50-59 years in good health. This chain's CDR3 is CASSPQGAREKLFF. DNA for the CDR3: TGTGCCAGCAGTCCCCAGGGGGCCAGAGAAAAACTGTTTTTT.